A single sample is the source of the 10 T cell receptor beta chains below, sequenced in a study of beta chain features in type 1 diabetes. The investigators reverse transcribed all of the isolated RNA, so they sequenced expressed TCRB transcripts. The method was immunoSEQ multiplex PCR; TCRdb's version includes in-frame clones alone and lacks a portion of them. The sample lists some 410,000 clones, roughly an eighth occurring once. Sequencing input: naive CD4+ T cells from blood. The receptors derive from a woman aged 18-29 years in good health.

In its sample, this clone was seen a few times. The chain links TRBV29-1 to TRBJ2-4; D not certain. The CDR3 extends over 14 amino acids. CDR1 and CDR2 from the germline V gene are SQVTM and ANQGSEA. Trimming shortened V by 4 bases and J by 0 bases, and 10 bases separated the two germline ends. CDR3 DNA sequence: TGCAGCGTTGGAGGCGGAATAGCCAAAAACATTCAGTACTTC. Its protein product is CSVGGGIAKNIQYF.

This clone has only a few counts. This chain uses TRBV2 with TRBJ2-7, with TRBD1 as a possible D gene (6 bases). CDR3 length: 13 residues. Germline V gene data show CDR1 as SNHLY and CDR2 as FYNNEI. Trimming took off 3 bases at V and 6 bases at J, with 12 bases between the two ends. In DNA form, the CDR3 reads TGTGCCAGCAGTGAGGGGGCCCTCTCCGAGCAGTACTTC. This sequence encodes CASSEGALSEQYF.

In its sample, this clone was seen a few times. This rearrangement joins TRBV29-1 to TRBJ1-1, with TRBD1 matching 8 bases. Germline CDR1 and CDR2: SQVTM and ANQGSEA. Trimming took 6 bases from V and 1 from J; bases not matched to a gene: 4. The CDR3 contains 13 residues. The CDR3 spells CSVDRGGNTEAFF. CDR3 in DNA: TGCAGCGTAGACAGGGGAGGGAACACTGAAGCTTTCTTT. The whole variable domain, filled in from reference TRBV29-1 and TRBJ1-1, reads SAVISQKPSRDICQRGTSLTIQCQVDSQVTMMFWYRQQPGQSLTLIATANQGSEATYESGFVIDKFPISRPNLTFSTLTVSNMSPEDSSIYLCSVDRGGNTEAFFGQGTRLTVV.

The chain employs TRBV7-2 and TRBJ1-4; D call uncertain. Germline CDR1 reads SGHTA; CDR2 reads FQGNSA. CDR3 length equals 16 residues. Trimming pared 3 bases from V and 0 bases from J, leaving 11 bases between. CDR3 sequence reads: CASSLRALTTNEKLFF. CDR3 bases: TGTGCCAGCAGCTTGAGGGCTTTGACAACTAATGAAAAACTGTTTTTT.

This clone was observed a few times. J is TRBJ2-6 and V is TRBV19, with no clear D. V was pared by 3 bases and J by 0 bases, with 3 bases between. The CDR3 sequence is 14 residues long. Germline CDR1 is LNHDA and CDR2 is SQIVND (reference sequence). The CDR3 protein is CASSIPSGANVLTF. CDR3 DNA sequence: TGTGCCAGTAGTATCCCCTCTGGGGCCAACGTCCTGACTTTC.

The V call is TRBV4-3, the J call TRBJ2-3; 11 nucleotides align to TRBD2. Germline values: CDR1 LGHNA, CDR2 YSLEER. The CDR3 is 19 residues long. Trimming at V came to 0 bases and at J to 3 bases, leaving 11 bases not matched to a gene. CDR3 residues: CASSQDPPVAGGLTDTQYF. In DNA, the CDR3 is TGCGCCAGCAGCCAAGATCCCCCCGTAGCGGGGGGGCTTACAGATACGCAGTATTTT.

The rearrangement joins TRBV7-3 to TRBJ2-2; weak D call: TRBD2 (6 bases). The CDR3 has 12 residues. The ends were cut back, 5 bases at V and 6 bases at J, with 7 bases in the middle. CDR1 is SGHTA, CDR2 FQGTGA, per germline. CDR3 region: CASSRESGELFF. The CDR3 DNA is TGTGCCAGCAGCCGGGAGTCCGGGGAGCTGTTTTTT.

This chain connects TRBV2 to TRBJ2-1; TRBD1 matches at 7 bases. The germline V gene has CDR1 SNHLY and CDR2 FYNNEI. The CDR3 has 15 residues. J gave up 3 bases and V 6 bases, and 8 bases lay outside the gene matches. CDR3 nucleotides: TGTGCCAGCAGGGGCCCAGGGACAGTCTACAATGAGCAGTTCTTC. Residues: CASRGPGTVYNEQFF.

About this clone: An end of the junction does not agree with germline; a read error may underlie this. This chain connects TRBV28 to TRBJ2-7; TRBD1 agrees at 7 bases. The CDR3 sequence is 14 residues long. CDR1 MDHEN and CDR2 SYDVKM come from the germline V gene. This chain's CDR3 is CASSMTGPRRGPTF. DNA of the CDR3: TGTGCCAGCAGTATGACAGGGCCTCGTAGGGGACCGACATTC.

This clone was seen a few times. V is TRBV29-1 and J is TRBJ2-1; 9 positions match TRBD1. CDR3 length equals 15 residues. J was trimmed by 8 bases and V by 5 bases; bases with no gene match: 13. Germline V gene sequence: CDR1 SQVTM, CDR2 ANQGSEA. The CDR3 is CSVQQGARRRDEQFF. The DNA for the CDR3 is TGCAGCGTTCAACAGGGGGCCAGAAGGCGGGATGAGCAGTTCTTC.